These T cell receptor beta chains were read from a single sample in a study of somatic mutations in cytotoxic T cells in rheumatoid arthritis. TCRdb's table, derived via immunoSEQ multiplex PCR, lists solely in-frame clones and lacks some. Among some 7,400 clones listed, more than 80% were seen once. Sequencing was performed on CD8+ T cells sorted from blood. These receptor sequences come from a woman in her 70s with rheumatoid arthritis. The conserved cysteine and the conserved F or W are not part of the CDR3 here. The order of the fields is clone size, J gene, V gene, CDR3 protein. Clone size, where shown, is once, few, many, or a class for clones that have expanded.

size: NA; J: TRBJ2-2; V: TRBV2; CDR3: ASSEIRANTGELF
size: NA; J: TRBJ2-7; V: TRBV15; CDR3: ATSPAGQKYEQY
size: NA; J: TRBJ2-3; V: TRBV7-7; CDR3: ASSLGTPGLAGAGTQY
size: NA; J: TRBJ2-5; V: TRBV11-2; CDR3: ASSPGQGLETQY
size: once; J: TRBJ2-2; V: TRBV6-4; CDR3: ASSGGQNTGELF
size: once; J: TRBJ2-7; V: TRBV23-1; CDR3: ASANRDRGSYEQY
size: once; J: TRBJ2-7; V: TRBV27; CDR3: ASSFVQGAYEQY
size: NA; J: TRBJ2-3; V: TRBV7-9; CDR3: ASSSSSGRDTQY
size: NA; J: TRBJ1-2; V: TRBV11-1; CDR3: ASSLKVGGYNYGYT
size: NA; J: TRBJ2-1; V: TRBV29-1; CDR3: SVEGGTSGHYNEQF
size: NA; J: TRBJ2-3; V: TRBV7-8; CDR3: ASSLSPAGGEDTQY
size: NA; J: TRBJ2-7; V: TRBV13; CDR3: ASSLSGYEQY
size: NA; J: TRBJ1-2; V: TRBV7-9; CDR3: ASSLGGQETYT
size: NA; J: TRBJ2-7; V: TRBV13; CDR3: ASSSPHGSYEQY
size: NA; J: TRBJ1-1; V: TRBV6-6; CDR3: ASSSLGQGDPEAF
size: NA; J: TRBJ2-3; V: TRBV20-1; CDR3: SATQGDTQY
size: once; J: TRBJ2-6; V: TRBV6-1; CDR3: ASSSTGFGANVLT
size: once; J: TRBJ2-7; V: TRBV7-2; CDR3: ASSPARGRSYEQY
size: NA; J: TRBJ2-5; V: TRBV19; CDR3: ASSIGTGILETQY
size: NA; J: TRBJ2-1; V: TRBV13; CDR3: ASSLDRSGGYNEQF
size: NA; J: TRBJ2-1; V: TRBV5-6; CDR3: ASSLEGLATYNEQF
size: NA; J: TRBJ2-2; V: TRBV7-2; CDR3: ASSFTANTGELF
size: NA; J: TRBJ2-6; V: TRBV7-9; CDR3: ASSSGISGANVLT
size: NA; J: TRBJ1-1; V: TRBV9; CDR3: ASSQEGNTEAF
size: NA; J: TRBJ1-1; V: TRBV7-2; CDR3: ASSLMPGDTEAF
size: NA; J: TRBJ1-1; V: TRBV11-2; CDR3: ASSLGQNTEAF
size: NA; J: TRBJ2-1; V: TRBV4-2; CDR3: ASSKSGANEQF
size: NA; J: TRBJ1-2; V: TRBV9; CDR3: ASSVDFNYGYT
size: once; J: TRBJ2-6; V: TRBV2; CDR3: ASTWLFRTGSSGANVLT
size: NA; J: TRBJ1-1; V: TRBV10-3; CDR3: AISEIDSLNTEAF
size: NA; J: TRBJ2-1; V: TRBV7-9; CDR3: ASRRDRLEQF